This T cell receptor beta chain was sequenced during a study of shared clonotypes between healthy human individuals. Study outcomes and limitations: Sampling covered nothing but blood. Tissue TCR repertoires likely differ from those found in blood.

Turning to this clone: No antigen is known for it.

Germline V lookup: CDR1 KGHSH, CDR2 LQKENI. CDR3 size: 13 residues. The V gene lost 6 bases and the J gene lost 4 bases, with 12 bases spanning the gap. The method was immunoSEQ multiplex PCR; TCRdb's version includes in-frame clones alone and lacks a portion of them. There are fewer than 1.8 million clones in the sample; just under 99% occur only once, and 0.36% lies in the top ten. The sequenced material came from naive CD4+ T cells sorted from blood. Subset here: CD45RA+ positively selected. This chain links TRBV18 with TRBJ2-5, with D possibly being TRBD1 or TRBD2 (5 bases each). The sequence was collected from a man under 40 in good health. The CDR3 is CASSLKGRETQYF. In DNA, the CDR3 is TGTGCCAGCTCTTTAAAGGGACGAGAGACCCAGTACTTC.